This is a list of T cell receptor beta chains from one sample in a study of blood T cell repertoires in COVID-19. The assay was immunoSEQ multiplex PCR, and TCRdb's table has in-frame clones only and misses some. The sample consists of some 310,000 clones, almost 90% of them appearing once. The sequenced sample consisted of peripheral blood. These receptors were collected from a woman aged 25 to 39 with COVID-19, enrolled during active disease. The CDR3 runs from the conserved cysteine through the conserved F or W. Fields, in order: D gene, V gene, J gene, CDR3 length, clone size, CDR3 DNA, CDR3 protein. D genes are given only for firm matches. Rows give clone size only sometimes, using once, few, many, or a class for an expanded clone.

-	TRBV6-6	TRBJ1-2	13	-	TGTGCCAGCAGTACCCCAGGATCCGATGGCTACACCTTC	CASSTPGSDGYTF
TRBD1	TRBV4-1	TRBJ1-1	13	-	TGCGCCAGCAGCCAAGTAGGGGGCTATGAAGCTTTCTTT	CASSQVGGYEAFF
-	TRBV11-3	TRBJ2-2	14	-	TGTGCCAGCAGCCGGACAACGAACACCGGGGAGCTGTTTTTT	CASSRTTNTGELFF
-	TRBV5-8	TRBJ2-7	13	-	TGTGCCAGCAGCTTGGGGACTACTTACGAGCAGTACTTC	CASSLGTTYEQYF
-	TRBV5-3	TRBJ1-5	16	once	TGTGCCAGAAGCAGGAAGGGGAGGGAGGACAATCAGCCCCAGCATTTT	CARSRKGREDNQPQHF
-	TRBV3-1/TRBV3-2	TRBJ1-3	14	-	TGTGCCAGCAGCCAAGACAACTCTGGAAACACCATATATTTT	CASSQDNSGNTIYF
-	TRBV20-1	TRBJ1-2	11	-	TGCAGTGCTAGTGCTTCGGAGACCCGTCATTTC	CSASASETRHF
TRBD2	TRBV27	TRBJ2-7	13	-	TGTGCCAGCAGTAGCGGGGGGTCCTACGAGCAGTACTTC	CASSSGGSYEQYF
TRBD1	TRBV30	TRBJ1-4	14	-	TGTGCCTGGAGCTTTGGGACAGTTAATGAAAAACTGTTTTTT	CAWSFGTVNEKLFF
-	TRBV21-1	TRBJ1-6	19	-	TGTGCCAGCAGCACCGACAGGCGGCAAGGGGATACCTATAATTCACCCCTCCACTTT	CASSTDRRQGDTYNSPLHF
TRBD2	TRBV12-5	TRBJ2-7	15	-	TGTGCTAGTGCCCAACTAGCGGGGGGATTTTACGAGCAGTACTTC	CASAQLAGGFYEQYF
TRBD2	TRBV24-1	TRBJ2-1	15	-	TGTGCCACCAGTGATCCGGGACTAGCGGGAAATGAGCAGTTCTTC	CATSDPGLAGNEQFF
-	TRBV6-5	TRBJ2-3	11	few	TGTGCCAGCAGTCCCCCGGATACGCAGTATTTT	CASSPPDTQYF
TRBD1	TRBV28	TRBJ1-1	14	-	TGTGCCAGCAGTTCCCCAGGGGGGTCGACTGAAGCTTTCTTT	CASSSPGGSTEAFF
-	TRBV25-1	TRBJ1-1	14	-	TGTGCCAGCAGACGGACAGATTGGAACACTGAAGCTTTCTTT	CASRRTDWNTEAFF
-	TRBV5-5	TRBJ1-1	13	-	TGTGCCAGCAGCGTTGACAGTAACACTGAAGCTTTCTTT	CASSVDSNTEAFF
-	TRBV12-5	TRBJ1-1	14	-	TGTGCTAGTGGTTCCGGGACAAGTAACACTGAAGCTTTCTTT	CASGSGTSNTEAFF
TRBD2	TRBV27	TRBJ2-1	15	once	TGTGCCAGCAGTTTAAGACTAGCGGGCCCTAATGAGCAGTTCTTC	CASSLRLAGPNEQFF
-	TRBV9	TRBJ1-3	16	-	TGTGCCAGCAGCGCCCAGACAGGCAATAGTGGAAACACCATATATTTT	CASSAQTGNSGNTIYF
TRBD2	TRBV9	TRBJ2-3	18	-	TGTGCCAGCAGCGTAGTTGCGGGAGGGTGGGACTTCACAGATACGCAGTATTTT	CASSVVAGGWDFTDTQYF
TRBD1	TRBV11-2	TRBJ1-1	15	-	TGTGCCAGCAGCCTGGGACAGGGGGCTGACACTGAAGCTTTCTTT	CASSLGQGADTEAFF
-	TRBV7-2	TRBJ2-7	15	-	TGTGCCAGCAGCTTAGTTGGACTTCCCACCTACGAGCAGTACTTC	CASSLVGLPTYEQYF
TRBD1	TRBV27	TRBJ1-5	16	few	TGTGCCAGCAGTCCCGATTGGACAGGGGGCAATCAGCCCCAGCATTTT	CASSPDWTGGNQPQHF
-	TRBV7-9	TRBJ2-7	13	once	TGTGCCAGCAGCTTAGCGGGGTCAGGGGAGCAGTACTTC	CASSLAGSGEQYF
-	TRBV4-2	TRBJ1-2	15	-	TGTGCCAGCAGCCAAGATCCCACAGCGGGCTATGGCTACACCTTC	CASSQDPTAGYGYTF
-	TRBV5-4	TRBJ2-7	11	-	TGTGCCAGCAGCTGGGGAGGCGTGCAGTACTTC	CASSWGGVQYF
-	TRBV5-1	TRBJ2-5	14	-	TGCGCCAGCAGCTTGAAAGTAGAATTAGAGACCCAGTACTTC	CASSLKVELETQYF
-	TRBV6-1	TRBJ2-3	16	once	TGTGCCAGCAGTGAACCCCTGAGCGGCCCCACAGATACGCAGTATTTT	CASSEPLSGPTDTQYF
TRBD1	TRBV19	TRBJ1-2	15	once	TGTGCCATCAGTTCCCAAAAACAGGGGGTCTATGGCTACACCTTC	CAISSQKQGVYGYTF
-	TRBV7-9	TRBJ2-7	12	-	TGTGCCAGCAGCTTAGGTCGTCTCGAGCAGTACTTC	CASSLGRLEQYF
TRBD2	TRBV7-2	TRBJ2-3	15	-	TGTGCCAGCAGCTTATGGGCGGGAGTAGATAATACGCAGTATTTT	CASSLWAGVDNTQYF
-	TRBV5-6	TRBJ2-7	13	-	TGTGCCAGCAGCTTAGGGGCAGCCTACGAGCAGTACTTC	CASSLGAAYEQYF
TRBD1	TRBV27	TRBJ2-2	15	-	TGTGCCAGCCTACAGGGACAGGGAAGGAACGGGGAGCTGTTTTTT	CASLQGQGRNGELFF
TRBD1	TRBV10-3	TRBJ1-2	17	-	TGTGCCATCAGTGATATTGGGACAGGGGGCGCGGATGATGGCTACACCTTC	CAISDIGTGGADDGYTF
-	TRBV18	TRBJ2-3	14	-	TGTGCCAGCTCACCGGGTCCGGGAATGGATACGCAGTATTTT	CASSPGPGMDTQYF
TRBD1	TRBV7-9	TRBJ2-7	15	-	TGTGCCAGCAGCTCGACCTACAGGGGGGCCTACGAGCAGTACTTC	CASSSTYRGAYEQYF
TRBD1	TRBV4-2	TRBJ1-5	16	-	TGTGCCAGCAGCCAAGAACGACAGGGGGGAAATCAGCCCCAGCATTTT	CASSQERQGGNQPQHF
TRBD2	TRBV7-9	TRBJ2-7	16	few	TGTGCCAGCAGCCCTGCGGTGGCGGGAGGGTTGGGCGAGCAGTACTTC	CASSPAVAGGLGEQYF
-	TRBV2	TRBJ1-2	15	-	TGTGCCAGTAGGTGGGCGGACAGCCCTAACTATGGCTACACCTTC	CASRWADSPNYGYTF
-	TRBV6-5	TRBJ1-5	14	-	TGTGCCAGCAGTTGGGGGGGCGTTAATCAGCCCCAGCATTTT	CASSWGGVNQPQHF
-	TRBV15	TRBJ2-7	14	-	TGTGCCACCAGCAGAGATCAGGGCTCCTACGAGCAGTACTTC	CATSRDQGSYEQYF
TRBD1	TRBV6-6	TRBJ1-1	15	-	TGTGCCAGCAGGGACAGGGATTACATGAACACTGAAGCTTTCTTT	CASRDRDYMNTEAFF
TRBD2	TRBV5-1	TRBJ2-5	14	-	TGCGCCAGCAGCCGGACTAGCGGGAGGGAGACCCAGTACTTC	CASSRTSGRETQYF
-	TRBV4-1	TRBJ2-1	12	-	TGCGCCAGCAGCCAAGATCTGGCGGGGCAGTTCTTC	CASSQDLAGQFF
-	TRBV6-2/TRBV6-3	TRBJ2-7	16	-	TGTGCCAGCAGTCACCGGGATACAGGGGGGGAAGACGAGCAGTACTTC	CASSHRDTGGEDEQYF
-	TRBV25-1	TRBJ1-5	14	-	TGTGCCAGCAGTGACCCAGGGGCTGGCCAGCCCCAGCATTTT	CASSDPGAGQPQHF
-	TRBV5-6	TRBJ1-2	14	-	TGTGCCAGCAGTCAAGGGGACATCAACTATGGCTACACCTTC	CASSQGDINYGYTF
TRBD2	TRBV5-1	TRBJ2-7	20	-	TGCGCCAGCAGCTTGGGACTAGCGGGAGGGATAGCCCCCTTATCCTACGAGCAGTACTTC	CASSLGLAGGIAPLSYEQYF
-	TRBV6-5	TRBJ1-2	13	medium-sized	TGTGCCAGCAGCCAGACAGAGAACTATGGCTACACCTTC	CASSQTENYGYTF
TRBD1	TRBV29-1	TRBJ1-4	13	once	TGCAGCTGTTCGGGACAGGGTGGTGAAAAACTGTTTTTT	CSCSGQGGEKLFF
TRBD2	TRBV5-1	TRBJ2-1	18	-	TGCGCCAGCCGGGGACTAGCGGGCTCCAGGAGCTCCTACAATGAGCAGTTCTTC	CASRGLAGSRSSYNEQFF